The 27 T cell receptor beta chains listed next were all sequenced from one sample in a study of neurological immune-mediated disorders. Stated time point: longitudinal time-point 3. From the 5' RACE reads, TCRdb called clonotypes with MiXCR, one entry per CDR3 protein. The table lists more than 75,000 distinct CDR3 sequences, about 4% of them singletons. Sample: PBMCs. These receptors came from an older woman with multiple sclerosis.

This clonotype was seen many times. The CDR3 protein is CASSLQGIGQNEQFF. DNA for the CDR3: TGTGCCAGCAGCCTTCAGGGGATTGGACAGAATGAGCAGTTCTTC. The J gene is TRBJ2-1, the V gene TRBV7-9; a possible D gene is TRBD1 (6 bases). The CDR3 contains 15 residues. Trimming stripped 5 bases from V and 7 bases from J, with 18 bases between. Germline V gene sequence: CDR1 SEHNR, CDR2 FQNEAQ (reference sequence).

This clonotype was seen ten or more times. V is TRBV7-6 and J is TRBJ2-2; 9 bases are shared with TRBD2. Germline V gene lookup returns CDR1 SGHVS and CDR2 FNYEAQ. With 1 base clipped from V and 4 bases from J, the junction kept 4 bases outside the gene matches. CDR3 length: 16 amino acids. The CDR3 region has the DNA TGTGCCAGCAGCTTAGAAAGCGGGGGGTTCACCGGGGAGCTGTTTTTT. This gives the protein CASSLESGGFTGELFF.

This clonotype was counted many times. The gene calls are TRBV6-6 and TRBJ2-5, with D possibly TRBD2 on 6 matching bases. This CDR3 region has 12 residues. Per the germline V gene, CDR1 is MNHNY and CDR2 is SVGAGI (reference sequence). The V end lost 6 bases, the J end lost 13 bases, and 18 bases lay between the germline ends. CDR3 DNA: TGTGCCAGCAGACCCGACGCGGGGTGCCCGTACTTC. Protein: CASRPDAGCPYF.

The table lists this clonotype with many counts. The V call is TRBV9, the J call TRBJ2-1; either TRBD1 or TRBD2 may supply D (6 bases each). Deletions cut 0 bases from V and 9 bases from J, with 13 bases between. The germline V gene encodes CDR1 SGDLS and CDR2 YYNGEE. The CDR3 totals 14 residues. In DNA, the CDR3 is TGTGCCAGCAGCGTAGACACCGGGGGCTTTGAGCAGTTCTTC. It encodes CASSVDTGGFEQFF. The whole variable domain, filled in from reference TRBV9 and TRBJ2-1, reads DSGVTQTPKHLITATGQRVTLRCSPRSGDLSVYWYQQSLDQGLQFLIQYYNGEERAKGNILERFSAQQFPDLHSELNLSSLELGDSALYFCASSVDTGGFEQFFGPGTRLTVL.

This clonotype occurred many times. The chain couples TRBV6-5 to TRBJ2-1; 7 positions agree with TRBD1. The J segment lost 3 bases and the V segment lost 6 bases, leaving 2 bases of the junction unmatched. The V gene's germline CDR1 is MNHEY and CDR2 SVGAGI. The CDR3 is 13 residues long. In DNA, the CDR3 is TGTGCCAGCAGACGGGACAGCTACAATGAGCAGTTCTTC. Translating gives CASRRDSYNEQFF.

Ten or more counts support this clonotype. The chain carries TRBV3-1 and TRBJ1-1; 8 bases line up with TRBD1. Germline V gene lookup returns CDR1 LGHDT and CDR2 YNNKEL (reference sequence). The CDR3 totals 16 residues. V was pared by 0 bases and J by 7 bases, with 10 bases of the junction left unmatched. CDR3 loop: CASSQEGVGQGLEAFF. CDR3 DNA sequence: TGTGCCAGCAGCCAAGAAGGCGTTGGACAGGGCCTTGAAGCTTTCTTT.

This clonotype appeared many times. CDR3 nucleotides: TGTGCCAGCAGTTACAAGGGACACACTGAAGCTTTCTTT. Amino acids: CASSYKGHTEAFF. The V call is TRBV6-5, the J call TRBJ1-1; weak D call: TRBD1 (5 bases). The V gene's germline CDR1 is MNHEY and CDR2 SVGAGI. V was pared by 2 bases and J by 3 bases, with 7 bases between. CDR3 length: 13 residues.

This clonotype was observed at least ten times. The chain has TRBV5-1 and TRBJ2-2, with 8 bases fitting TRBD1. This CDR3 has 16 amino acids. The V gene end was trimmed by 1 base and the J gene end by 2 bases; junction bases not matched to a gene: 4. In germline, CDR1 is SGHRS, CDR2 YFSETQ. This chain's CDR3 is CASSLRTGSNTGELFF. In nucleotides, the CDR3 is TGCGCCAGCAGCTTGCGGACAGGGAGTAACACCGGGGAGCTGTTTTTT.

This clonotype occurred many times. The J gene is TRBJ2-2, the V gene TRBV5-8; a possible D gene is TRBD1 (6 bases). Between the trimmed V and J ends, which lost 5 bases and 5 bases, there was a span of 13 bases. The CDR3 runs to 14 residues. Germline V gene lookup returns CDR1 SGHTS and CDR2 YDEGEE. The CDR3 loop is CASSIVQGTGELFF. The CDR3 DNA reads TGTGCCAGCAGTATTGTACAGGGTACCGGGGAGCTGTTTTTT.

This clonotype has a count of ten or more. This chain uses TRBV5-1 with TRBJ1-3, with TRBD1 matching 7 bases. Germline CDR1 and CDR2: SGHRS and YFSETQ. Unmatched junction bases numbered 7, after V lost 4 bases and J lost 0 bases. The CDR3 is 16 residues long. CDR3 bases: TGCGCCAGCAGCGACGGACAGGCGACCTCTGGAAACACCATATATTTT. Encoded protein: CASSDGQATSGNTIYF.

This clonotype was counted ten times or more. The chain joins TRBV20-1 to TRBJ1-2; D remains unclear. The CDR3 has 11 residues. V gave up 2 bases and J gave up 7 bases, with 8 bases separating them. From germline, CDR1 is DFQATT and CDR2 SNEGSKA (reference sequence). The CDR3 sequence: CSARWGAGYTF. The CDR3 DNA follows: TGCAGTGCTAGATGGGGAGCTGGCTACACCTTC.

This clonotype was detected ten times or more. V and J are TRBV20-1 and TRBJ2-6; 9 bases fit TRBD1. The CDR3 has 13 amino acids. The germline CDR1 and CDR2 sequences are DFQATT and SNEGSKA (reference sequence). V was clipped by 3 bases and J by 10 bases; unmatched bases: 4. This CDR3 reads CSASSDRGNVLTF. CDR3 DNA: TGCAGTGCTAGCAGCGACAGGGGGAACGTCCTGACTTTC.

This clonotype has a count of ten or more. The chain carries TRBV12-3 or TRBV12-4 and TRBJ1-1; 9 nucleotides match TRBD1. This CDR3 spans 15 amino acids. V shed 3 bases and J 4 bases; nucleotides not matched to a gene: 6. The CDR3 region is CASSFRDRVGTEAFF. The CDR3 DNA is TGTGCCAGCAGTTTCCGGGACAGGGTTGGCACTGAAGCTTTCTTT.

This clonotype has a count of ten or more. The chain joins TRBV12-3 or TRBV12-4 to TRBJ1-5; no firm D call. The CDR3 covers 14 residues. V lost 7 bases and J lost 3, with 13 bases in between. CDR3 nucleotide sequence: TGTGCCAGCACCGCAGGACTGCTCAATCAGCCCCAGCATTTT. Its protein product is CASTAGLLNQPQHF.

This clonotype has at least ten counts. The J gene is TRBJ2-5, the V gene TRBV5-1; 8 positions agree with TRBD1. Looked up from germline, CDR1 is SGHRS and CDR2 is YFSETQ. This CDR3 is built from 15 residues. The V and J ends lost 0 bases and 2 bases, in that order; junction bases with no gene match: 3. CDR3: CASSLGGTGQETQYF. In nucleotides, the CDR3 is TGCGCCAGCAGCTTGGGCGGGACAGGACAAGAGACCCAGTACTTC.

This clonotype appeared many times. CDR3 in amino acids: CASWGRVTGELFF. CDR3 bases: TGTGCCAGCTGGGGACGGGTCACCGGGGAGCTGTTTTTT. This chain links TRBV28 with TRBJ2-2; tentatively, D is TRBD1 or TRBD2 (5 bases each). Germline V gene lookup returns CDR1 MDHEN and CDR2 SYDVKM. This CDR3 has 13 residues. Between the trimmed V and J ends, which lost 8 bases and 4 bases, there was a span of 11 bases.

Ten or more counts support this clonotype. The chain recombines TRBV12-3 or TRBV12-4 with TRBJ1-2, with D perhaps matching TRBD1 (6 bases). The germline V and J ends were trimmed by 2 bases and 3 bases, with 10 bases remaining between them. This CDR3 has 14 residues. CDR3: CASSLNRVDYGYTF. The CDR3 coding sequence is TGTGCCAGCAGTTTAAACAGGGTGGACTATGGCTACACCTTC.

This clonotype has at least ten counts. This sequence joins TRBV6-5 and TRBJ2-7, with TRBD1 matching 8 bases. The V gene end was trimmed by 1 base and the J gene end by 3 bases; junction bases not matched to a gene: 8. Germline CDR1 is MNHEY and CDR2 is SVGAGI. This CDR3 is 16 amino acids long. The CDR3 loop reads CASSYFGGTGFYEQYF. As DNA, the CDR3 is TGTGCCAGCAGTTACTTCGGCGGGACAGGTTTCTACGAGCAGTACTTC.

This clonotype was found many times. The rearrangement joins TRBV5-1 to TRBJ1-5, with D possibly being TRBD1 (5 bases). Per the germline V gene, CDR1 is SGHRS and CDR2 is YFSETQ. CDR3 length: 12 amino acids. V was trimmed by 8 bases and J by 4 bases, leaving 10 bases between them. CDR3 in amino acids: CARRGVNQPQHF. The CDR3 DNA sequence: TGCGCCAGGAGGGGAGTAAATCAGCCCCAGCATTTT.

This clonotype has at least ten counts. The chain couples TRBV15 to TRBJ2-5; D is uncertain. The CDR3 totals 15 residues. From germline, CDR1 is LNHNV and CDR2 YYDKDF (reference sequence). The ends were cut back, 8 bases at V and 4 bases at J, with 20 bases in the middle. In nucleotides, the CDR3 is TGTGCCACCCGGCCTCCCGACAATATGGGAGAGACCCAGTACTTC. Encoded protein: CATRPPDNMGETQYF. The full variable domain, with the rest looked up from reference TRBV15 and TRBJ2-5, is DAMVIQNPRYQVTQFGKPVTLSCSQTLNHNVMYWYQQKSSQAPKLLFHYYDKDFNNEADTPDNFQSRRPNTSFCFLDIRSPGLGDTAMYLCATRPPDNMGETQYFGPGTRLLVL.

The table lists this clonotype with many counts. This chain connects TRBV20-1 to TRBJ1-4; D not certain. The ends were cut back, 1 base at V and 7 bases at J, with 7 bases in the middle. The CDR3 sequence is 12 residues long. The germline gives CDR1 DFQATT, CDR2 SNEGSKA (reference sequence). CDR3: CSARVGTEKLFF. CDR3 DNA: TGCAGTGCTAGAGTGGGCACTGAAAAACTGTTTTTT.

This clonotype was counted many times. J is TRBJ1-2 and V is TRBV5-6; a possible D gene is TRBD1 (6 bases). The CDR3 spans 17 residues. Per germline, CDR1 SGHDT and CDR2 YYEEEE. V lost 7 bases, J lost 3 bases, and 25 bases lay in between. The CDR3 nucleotides read TGTGCCAGCTCCCCCCCAGGGGTGTCCATCCGTGACTATGGCTACACCTTC. This sequence encodes CASSPPGVSIRDYGYTF.

This clonotype was observed many times. This chain joins TRBV21-1 and TRBJ2-7; TRBD1, the table's D call, lacks a check against the DNA. TRBV21-1 is a pseudogene segment. The CDR3 loop spans 15 amino acids. CDR3 nucleotides: TGTGCCAGCAGCAAAGGGGGACCCTTGACCTACGAGCAGTACTTC. This gives the protein CASSKGGPLTYEQYF.

This clonotype was seen many times. The chain uses TRBV5-1 and TRBJ1-2; tentatively, D is TRBD1 (5 bases). V lost 4 bases and J 6 bases, leaving 13 bases between the germline ends. CDR1 and CDR2 (germline): SGHRS, YFSETQ. The CDR3 contains 13 residues. DNA of the CDR3: TGCGCCAGCAGCCCGGAGGGGACCGATGGCTACACCTTC. Protein sequence: CASSPEGTDGYTF.

This clonotype was seen repeatedly, ten times or more. This chain links TRBV12-3 or TRBV12-4 with TRBJ1-6; D is undetermined. This CDR3 comprises 13 residues. The V gene lost 6 bases and the J gene lost 1 base, with 4 bases spanning the gap. The CDR3 protein is CASRLSYNSPLHF. CDR3 DNA sequence: TGTGCCAGCAGATTGTCCTATAATTCACCCCTCCACTTT.

In regard to this clonotype: This could be a read error, since a much larger clone is one nucleotide away. The CDR3 here is CSVARGAIGELFF. CDR3 in DNA: TGCAGTGTTGCGCGCGGGGCCATCGGGGAGCTGTTTTTT. The V gene is TRBV20-1, the J gene TRBJ2-2; D is perhaps TRBD2 (6 bases). Germline V gene sequence: CDR1 DFQATT, CDR2 SNEGSKA (reference sequence). The CDR3 extends over 13 amino acids. V was clipped by 7 bases and J by 7 bases, with 16 bases between them.

This clonotype was recorded at least ten times. This chain joins TRBV20-1 and TRBJ2-6; 10 nucleotides agree with TRBD2. Germline V gene sequence: CDR1 DFQATT, CDR2 SNEGSKA (reference sequence). The CDR3 has 14 amino acids. After removal of 6 bases from V and 2 bases from J, the junction contained 1 base not matched to a gene. CDR3 coding DNA: TGCAGTGCGGGACTAGCGACTGGGGCCAACGTCCTGACTTTC. This sequence encodes CSAGLATGANVLTF.